These 3 T cell receptor beta chains originate from one sample sequenced in a study of T cell changes during pregnancy in multiple sclerosis. The table came from immunoSEQ multiplex PCR; TCRdb's copy has only in-frame clones and leaves some out. This sample has under 70,000 clones, with around 92% found just once. The starting material was peripheral blood, obtained in the third trimester of pregnancy. The receptors derive from a female donor in good health, enrolled as a control in a pregnancy study.

This chain connects TRBV7-8 to TRBJ2-3; D is unresolved. Germline V gene sequence: CDR1 SGHVS, CDR2 FQNEAQ. The V end lost 5 bases, the J end lost 4 bases, and 10 bases lay between the germline ends. CDR3 length equals 13 residues. The CDR3 region has the DNA TGTGCCAGCAGCCTATGGTTGTCAGATACGCAGTATTTT. Translating it yields CASSLWLSDTQYF.

This sequence joins TRBV5-1 and TRBJ2-1; 7 bases align to TRBD2. This CDR3 region has 17 residues. Germline V gives CDR1 SGHRS, CDR2 YFSETQ. The trim removed 1 base at V and 6 bases at J, leaving 13 bases unmatched. DNA of the CDR3: TGCGCCAGCAGCTTGAGCGGGGTCGGTGCGGGGACCAATGAGCAGTTCTTC. Translation gives CASSLSGVGAGTNEQFF.

This clone occurred a few times. The chain joins TRBV7-8 to TRBJ1-2; D not resolved. V gave up 0 bases and J gave up 1 base, with 6 bases separating them. The germline V gene encodes CDR1 SGHVS and CDR2 FQNEAQ. This CDR3 has 14 residues. CDR3 loop: CASSLAGSNYGYTF. The CDR3 DNA reads TGTGCCAGCAGCTTAGCCGGGAGTAACTATGGCTACACCTTC.